This T cell receptor (beta chain) stems from a study of graft-versus-host responses after intestinal transplantation. Study context: Those transplanted obtained multivisceral, liver-intestinal, or isolated intestinal grafts.

Comment on this clone: The antigen remains unidentified.

Profiled with immunoSEQ multiplex PCR; TCRdb holds only in-frame clones, not every one. The table lists approximately 110,000 clones, over 85% of them singletons, with roughly 0.23% in the top ten. Study-wide findings and caveats: The study found high graft-versus-host to host-versus-graft clonal ratios in allografts of patients with graft-donor T cell macrochimerism.

The source was unstimulated CD4+ T cells sorted from spleen or lymph node cells, collected before transplant. The sequence derives from a human donor who was the organ donor for an intestinal transplant.

The CDR3 protein is CSAFHGEQYF. CDR3 nucleotide sequence: TGCAGTGCTTTTCATGGGGAGCAGTACTTC. The V gene is TRBV20-1, the J gene TRBJ2-7, with D uncertain. Looked up from germline, CDR1 is DFQATT and CDR2 is SNEGSKA (reference sequence). This CDR3 comprises 10 residues. Between the trimmed V and J ends, which lost 5 bases and 7 bases, there was a span of 9 bases.